This TCR beta chain came from a study of blood T cell repertoires in COVID-19. About the research overall: Specimens from acute and convalescent COVID-19 originated in the United States, Italy and Spain.

The authors' processing: Reference gene primer amplification yielded estimated nucleated cell counts. Repertoires were generated with immunoSEQ multiplex PCR, while TCRdb's copy carries only in-frame clones and drops some. V and J calls and clone size are copied from that table; D and trimming were computed from the DNA. This sample yields roughly 150,000 clones, of which about 82% are seen a single time; around 2.9% belongs to the top ten. The V gene end was trimmed by 2 bases and the J gene end by 2 bases; junction bases not matched to a gene: 5. Per the germline V gene, CDR1 is SGDLS and CDR2 is YYNGEE. The CDR3 sequence is 15 residues long.

The chain combines TRBV9 with TRBJ1-2; 8 bases match TRBD1. The sequencing sample was made of peripheral blood. The origin of this receptor is a man aged 45 to 65 with acute or convalescent COVID-19. In DNA form, the CDR3 reads TGTGCCAGCAGCGTGGGGGACAGGAAAAACTATGGCTACACCTTC. Its protein product is CASSVGDRKNYGYTF.